Listed below are T cell receptor beta chains from one sample, sequenced in a study of cytomegalovirus exposure and HLA in healthy donors. Only in-frame clones appear in the TCRdb table, and some are missing; sequencing was by immunoSEQ multiplex PCR. The data contain around 96,000 clones, under 80% of them seen just once; the ten biggest clones take up over 9%. Input material: PBMCs. All receptors derive from a young man in good health and CMV-seropositive. CDR3s include the opening cysteine and the closing phenylalanine or tryptophan. Fields, in order: V gene, clone size, CDR3 length, J gene, D gene, CDR3 protein. The D gene is left open where the match is weak. Where a row states a size, it is once, few, many or the class of an expanded clone; other rows omit it.

V: TRBV7-2
size: -
length: 15
J: TRBJ1-5
D: -
CDR3: CASSLEAGGNQPQHF

V: TRBV5-1
size: few
length: 12
J: TRBJ1-1
D: TRBD1
CDR3: CASSTGQNEAFF

V: TRBV5-6
size: few
length: 14
J: TRBJ2-7
D: -
CDR3: CASSPGGTLYEQYF

V: TRBV2
size: -
length: 17
J: TRBJ2-3
D: TRBD2
CDR3: CASSEWDSGEGLDTQYF

V: TRBV5-6
size: -
length: 14
J: TRBJ1-5
D: -
CDR3: CASSLRTGNQPQHF

V: TRBV2
size: -
length: 14
J: TRBJ1-4
D: -
CDR3: CASSEGRSYEKLFF

V: TRBV28
size: -
length: 19
J: TRBJ1-2
D: TRBD1
CDR3: CASSSSGGAGGKVGYGYTF

V: TRBV19
size: -
length: 16
J: TRBJ1-3
D: TRBD1
CDR3: CASSIGGTVSGNTIYF

V: TRBV4-1
size: -
length: 15
J: TRBJ2-3
D: -
CDR3: CASSQVAGSTDTQYF

V: TRBV15
size: -
length: 14
J: TRBJ2-5
D: TRBD1
CDR3: CATSSGQVQETQYF

V: TRBV7-9
size: -
length: 17
J: TRBJ2-2
D: TRBD1
CDR3: CASSAGGRDRGTGELFF

V: TRBV30
size: -
length: 13
J: TRBJ1-6
D: TRBD1
CDR3: CAWAGQGVSPLHF

V: TRBV14
size: few
length: 14
J: TRBJ1-1
D: TRBD1
CDR3: CASSQGGTGLQAFF

V: TRBV29-1
size: -
length: 13
J: TRBJ1-2
D: TRBD1
CDR3: CSTTRDSNYGYTF

V: TRBV27
size: -
length: 16
J: TRBJ2-7
D: -
CDR3: CASSSLVGDSSYEQYF

V: TRBV6-6
size: -
length: 15
J: TRBJ2-3
D: TRBD2
CDR3: CASSYHPAGGDTQYF

V: TRBV6-4
size: -
length: 14
J: TRBJ2-1
D: -
CDR3: CAQSSTIPYNEQFF

V: TRBV28
size: -
length: 15
J: TRBJ2-7
D: TRBD1
CDR3: CASSFPGTATYEQYF

V: TRBV5-1
size: -
length: 14
J: TRBJ1-2
D: TRBD1
CDR3: CASSARQGLDGYTF

V: TRBV28
size: -
length: 12
J: TRBJ1-2
D: -
CDR3: CASTPPRGGLAF

V: TRBV5-1
size: few
length: 15
J: TRBJ2-1
D: TRBD1
CDR3: CASSLGTTGFGEQFF

V: TRBV25-1
size: -
length: 14
J: TRBJ1-1
D: -
CDR3: CASSEYIEGSRAFF

V: TRBV5-6
size: once
length: 15
J: TRBJ2-3
D: -
CDR3: CASSFPGGGTDTQYF

V: TRBV11-2
size: -
length: 16
J: TRBJ1-4
D: -
CDR3: CASSVLNRAGDEKLFF

V: TRBV7-3
size: few
length: 19
J: TRBJ2-3
D: TRBD1
CDR3: CASSQMKGTGGPVPDTQYF

V: TRBV9
size: -
length: 16
J: TRBJ2-3
D: TRBD2
CDR3: CASSVAWGLQTDTQYF

V: TRBV27
size: -
length: 18
J: TRBJ1-5
D: TRBD1
CDR3: CASSYDRDSIHSNQPQHF

V: TRBV19
size: -
length: 15
J: TRBJ1-5
D: TRBD1
CDR3: CASAQGQGAKQPQHF

V: TRBV6-5
size: -
length: 14
J: TRBJ2-1
D: -
CDR3: CASSYFGQINEQFF

V: TRBV5-1
size: -
length: 15
J: TRBJ1-2
D: -
CDR3: CASNPGIGWYYGYTF

V: TRBV7-6
size: -
length: 15
J: TRBJ2-5
D: TRBD2
CDR3: CASSSTSGGAATQYF

V: TRBV19
size: -
length: 12
J: TRBJ2-7
D: -
CDR3: CASSAGVWEQYF

V: TRBV29-1
size: -
length: 11
J: TRBJ1-2
D: -
CDR3: CSVRGSYGYTF

V: TRBV7-9
size: -
length: 15
J: TRBJ2-1
D: -
CDR3: CASSPTPGHHNEQFF

V: TRBV27
size: -
length: 18
J: TRBJ2-2
D: TRBD2
CDR3: CASSPRLAGGVNTGELFF

V: TRBV18
size: -
length: 16
J: TRBJ1-6
D: TRBD1
CDR3: CASSPTGGEYNSPLHF

V: TRBV27
size: once
length: 19
J: TRBJ2-5
D: TRBD1
CDR3: CASSLFGTGSLKAQETQYF

V: TRBV7-9
size: -
length: 16
J: TRBJ2-5
D: TRBD2
CDR3: CASSLRSGGVQETQYF

V: TRBV28
size: -
length: 14
J: TRBJ1-5
D: TRBD1
CDR3: CASSKDRGGQPQHF

V: TRBV11-1
size: -
length: 15
J: TRBJ2-1
D: -
CDR3: CASSTDKSSYNEQFF

V: TRBV5-1
size: -
length: 14
J: TRBJ2-5
D: TRBD2
CDR3: CASSYSSGEGTQYF

V: TRBV4-2
size: -
length: 18
J: TRBJ2-1
D: TRBD2
CDR3: CASSQATGGPRRRNEQFF

V: TRBV11-2
size: -
length: 15
J: TRBJ2-7
D: TRBD1
CDR3: CASSPQSGQGLEQYF

V: TRBV4-2
size: -
length: 16
J: TRBJ2-5
D: TRBD2
CDR3: CASSQAIAGGQETQYF

V: TRBV5-1
size: -
length: 12
J: TRBJ2-1
D: -
CDR3: CASSFEYNEQFF

V: TRBV7-3
size: -
length: 19
J: TRBJ2-1
D: TRBD1
CDR3: CASSLKGGLDRSSYNEQFF

V: TRBV7-6
size: -
length: 17
J: TRBJ1-3
D: -
CDR3: CASSSLNWEVGGNTIYF

V: TRBV5-1
size: -
length: 14
J: TRBJ2-3
D: -
CDR3: CASSLVAGIDTQYF

V: TRBV7-8
size: few
length: 16
J: TRBJ2-3
D: TRBD2
CDR3: CASSENLAGGTDTQYF

V: TRBV25-1
size: once
length: 16
J: TRBJ2-1
D: TRBD2
CDR3: CASSGFGTSVGNEQFF

V: TRBV19
size: -
length: 17
J: TRBJ2-6
D: TRBD1
CDR3: CASRPGTGDPGANVLTF

V: TRBV29-1
size: few
length: 11
J: TRBJ1-4
D: TRBD1
CDR3: CSVPKQGKLFF

V: TRBV28
size: few
length: 15
J: TRBJ1-2
D: -
CDR3: CASSPRRGINYGYTF

V: TRBV27
size: -
length: 14
J: TRBJ1-1
D: -
CDR3: CASSFRGIDTEAFF

V: TRBV4-3
size: -
length: 17
J: TRBJ2-3
D: TRBD2
CDR3: CASSQGVAGGPPDTQYF

V: TRBV7-9
size: -
length: 15
J: TRBJ2-7
D: TRBD1
CDR3: CASSLVRDRGDEQYF

V: TRBV5-5
size: -
length: 15
J: TRBJ1-2
D: TRBD1
CDR3: CASSHITRGDYGYTF